This record looks at one T cell receptor (beta chain) sequence and its context. Original processing notes: Nucleated cell counts were estimated from reference gene primer amplification. TCRdb keeps only in-frame clones here, not all; method: immunoSEQ multiplex PCR. That table furnishes V, J and clone size, whereas the DNA furnished D and trimming. The sample has some 96,000 clones, roughly 85% seen once. The germline gives CDR1 MNHEY, CDR2 SMNVEV (reference sequence). This CDR3 contains 15 residues. V gave up 7 bases and J gave up 5 bases, with 19 bases separating them. This entry comes from a study of blood T cell repertoires in COVID-19. Background on the study: Sites in the United States, Italy and Spain provided acute and convalescent COVID-19 samples. Sample material is recorded as cDNA or gDNA derived from T cells, B-cell-depleted T cells, or PBMCs.

This chain connects TRBV27 to TRBJ2-3; possibly TRBD2 for D (5 bases). The sequencing sample was made of peripheral blood. This TCR was sampled from a man between 65 and 85 years old with active or convalescent COVID-19. CDR3 residues: CASIGGWPPQDTQYF. In DNA form, the CDR3 reads TGTGCCAGCATAGGAGGTTGGCCCCCCCAAGATACGCAGTATTTT.